This T cell receptor beta chain was profiled in a study of shared clonotypes between healthy human individuals (dated by TCRdb to between 2020 and 2021). For the study in its entirety: The cohort comprised a couple of women and three men aged 18 to 49 years. For each donor, CD4 naive and CD4 memory were each given three plates, CD8 naive was given two plates, and CD8 memory was given one plate. The study deeply sequenced blood TCR repertoires of several healthy adults to estimate repertoire size and the extent of clonotype sharing between individuals. Libraries were prepared and TCR repertoires were sequenced by different laboratories using diverse techniques, in order to increase sequencing depth and limit assay-specific biases. Each donor's leukapheresis produced roughly between about 0.8 and 10 billion PBMCs. Study-wide conclusions, independent of this receptor: Because the study included a small number of donors, the genetic and exposure-history diversity represented was limited. Sharing across four donors was observed for around 5% of naive CD4, less than 4% of naive CD8, 2% to 2.5% of memory CD4, and around 0.44% of memory CD8 clonotypes. Pairwise subsampling led to the expectation that sequencing depth would affect the degree of clonotype sharing among donors. Naive subsets generally had larger estimated clonotype richness than memory subsets did. Higher generation probabilities were observed for clonotypes shared by all four sorted-subset donors than for non-shared clonotypes. Incomplete sequencing was indicated by rarefaction of sorted-subset datasets, despite the large sequencing depth. Sampling was limited to blood, and TCR repertoires in tissue likely differ from TCR repertoires in blood.

Of note for this clone: Its antigen target is currently unknown. Base qualities are not recorded, but no much larger clone differs from it by a single base.

Using the deep immunoSEQ assay, TCR CDR3 regions were amplified from genomic DNA by multiplex PCR. Genomic DNA extracted from each cell subset was distributed evenly over all wells of several immunoSEQ 96-well plates, and each plate served as one replicate. For sorted subsets, approximately 190 ng genomic DNA, equal to 30,000 or so T cell genomes, was loaded into each replicate PCR. The purified libraries were quantified using a Qubit 3.0 fluorometer, sized with a Bioanalyzer 2100, and then quantified again using the KAPA Library Quantification kit. Each immunoSEQ 96-well plate was sequenced on its own single-read 150-cycle Illumina NextSeq 550 flow cell. On the study's bioinformatics: Because the immunoSEQ output included only junctional sequences and no quality scores, the filtering could not be the same as the filtering used for full-length reads. Sequences were annotated with PyIR, a Python wrapper for IgBLAST v1.9, using IMGT germline references to assign V/J genes and CDR3. Any read was removed if the V/J assignment was weak (E-value above 1e-6), the CDR3 was missing, or the read contained stop codons, out-of-frame junctions, or ambiguous translated residues. A V3J clonotype was defined by an identical inferred V gene, J gene, and CDR3 amino acid sequence. Percentage overlap between repertoires was calculated by dividing the number of shared unique clonotypes by the size of the smaller repertoire. RTK rarefaction, the Chao1 estimator, and Recon v2.1 estimates of unobserved clonotypes were used to assess repertoire richness. Generation probabilities for all TCRbeta clonotypes obtained by the gDNA method from a handful of donors were computed using OLGA. TCRdb re-hosts the immuneACCESS table, in-frame sequences only. Its copies lack some clones; in the studies checked, an unresolved V gene accounts for under half of them, and the cause for the rest is not known. V and J calls and clone size are those listed in that table; D and trimming were worked out from the DNA. In this sample the table shows around 940,000 clones, 76% of which occur a single time. Over 1.3% of the sample goes to the ten largest clones.

The donors were healthy, HIV-negative adults who had no recently reported acute infections or vaccinations. Only Caucasian adults living in Nashville, Tennessee, USA were represented among the donors. CD4+ T cells were enriched by magnetic negative selection, after which naive cells were positively selected on CD45RA and the negative fraction was taken as the memory subset. After blood collection by leukapheresis, PBMCs were isolated using Ficoll-Histopaque density gradient centrifugation and then cryopreserved in the vapor phase of liquid nitrogen. Analytical flow cytometry was used to check the purity and quantity of every magnetically sorted T cell population. Genomic DNA was isolated from every sorted fraction and measured by UV absorbance on a Nanodrop 2000c. Via the germline V gene, CDR1 is SGHTA and CDR2 FQGNSA. V is shortened by 5 bases, J by 4 bases, and the region joining them spans 14 bases. The CDR3 has 14 amino acids, counting the end cysteine and phenylalanine. Of all the DNA, just the CDR3 is kept, 42 bases in frame from base 1.

The V and J genes are TRBV7-2 and TRBJ1-2; TRBD1 might be the D gene, on 5 matching bases. This receptor was identified in a man aged 18-30 years in good health. The material sequenced was memory CD4+ T cells sorted from blood. The meaning of the sample's cell subset or site label: CD45RA-negative fraction. The CDR3 corresponds to CASSGGDGFYGYTF. The DNA reads TGTGCCAGCAGCGGGGGGGACGGATTCTATGGCTACACCTTC. The reference TRBV7-2 and TRBJ1-2 proteins fill in what lies around the CDR3, so the full variable domain reads GAGVSQSPSNKVTEKGKDVELRCDPISGHTALYWYRQSLGQGLEFLIYFQGNSAPDKSGLPSDRFSAERTGGSVSTLTIQRTQQEDSAVYLCASSGGDGFYGYTFGSGTRLTVV.